The clone carrying this T cell receptor beta chain was seen once. Its matching antigen is unknown. This specimen comes from a study of OX40 agonist ivuxolimab in advanced cancers. The wider study: Patients took ivuxolimab, an agonistic anti-OX40 (CD134) antibody. General study points: A proportion of nonresponders additionally exhibited low normalized T-cell clonal expansion. More expanded clones were found, on average, in CD8+ than in CD4+ T cells. The study found among the lowest clonal expansion in partial responders at 0.1-3.0 mg/kg.

Trimming took 0 bases from V and 6 from J, leaving 12 bases between them. CDR3 length equals 14 residues. Germline-derived CDR1 and CDR2 are MGHRA and YSYEKL. TCRdb's copy holds only in-frame clones and misses some; the assay was immunoSEQ multiplex PCR. The sample records tens of thousands of clones, roughly nine tenths being singletons. The clonotype comes from an adult with an advanced solid tumor such as melanoma, head and neck, liver or kidney cancer. Specimen: CD4+ or CD8+ T cells sorted from blood, collected in a trial of the OX40 agonist ivuxolimab. The chain couples TRBV4-1 to TRBJ2-7, with D possibly matching TRBD2 (5 bases). CDR3 in amino acids: CASSQDQLVREQYF. The CDR3 nucleotides read TGCGCCAGCAGCCAAGACCAACTAGTCCGCGAGCAGTACTTC.